This T cell receptor (beta chain) was documented in a study of blood T cell repertoires in COVID-19. On the study more broadly: Researchers got acute and convalescent COVID-19 samples from the United States, Italy and Spain. The cDNA or gDNA used as material had been derived from T cells, B-cell-depleted T cells, or PBMCs.

This clone was counted between two and nine times. There are 11 residues in the CDR3. From germline, CDR1 is SNHLY and CDR2 FYNNEI. V lost 6 bases, J lost 8 bases, and 7 bases lay in between. Per the original methods: Amplification from reference gene primers served as the basis for estimated nucleated cell counts. Generated by immunoSEQ multiplex PCR, the TCRdb table keeps only in-frame clones and is missing some. That table supplies the V and J calls and clone size; D and trimming were determined from the DNA. The sample has around 180,000 clones; around 85% are singletons. The V gene is TRBV2, the J gene TRBJ1-4; D is uncertain. The receptor's source is a man aged 65 to 85 with active or convalescent COVID-19. Sequencing input: peripheral blood. The DNA for the CDR3 is TGTGCCAGCAGGCCGGAGGAAAAACTGTTTTTT. This encodes CASRPEEKLFF.